The TCR beta chain under discussion was sequenced for a study of cytomegalovirus exposure and HLA in healthy donors. Overall study results and limits: In terms of immune exposure information, only CMV serostatus was available.

On this clone: The antigen is undetermined. Mismatch with germline at one junction end may stem from a read error. The same CDR3 is also encoded by other DNA sequences in this sample.

There were likely unrecorded immune exposures, though donors were nominally healthy when sampled. 60 Vbeta and 13 Jbeta primers were used in PCR. Assay: immunoSEQ multiplex PCR; the TCRdb copy retains only in-frame clones and omits some. Among some 150,000 clones listed, around 82% were seen once. Germline CDR1 is SNHLY and CDR2 is FYNNEI. The CDR3 length is 17 residues. V usage is TRBV2 and J usage is TRBJ2-7; 10 nucleotides agree with TRBD1. The sequence came from a man aged 45-65 years in good health and CMV-seronegative. Sequencing input: PBMCs. The CDR3 reads CARPGQGPPLISYEQYF. CDR3 nucleotides: TGTGCCAGGCCGGGACAGGGGCCGCCCTTAATCTCCTACGAGCAGTACTTT.